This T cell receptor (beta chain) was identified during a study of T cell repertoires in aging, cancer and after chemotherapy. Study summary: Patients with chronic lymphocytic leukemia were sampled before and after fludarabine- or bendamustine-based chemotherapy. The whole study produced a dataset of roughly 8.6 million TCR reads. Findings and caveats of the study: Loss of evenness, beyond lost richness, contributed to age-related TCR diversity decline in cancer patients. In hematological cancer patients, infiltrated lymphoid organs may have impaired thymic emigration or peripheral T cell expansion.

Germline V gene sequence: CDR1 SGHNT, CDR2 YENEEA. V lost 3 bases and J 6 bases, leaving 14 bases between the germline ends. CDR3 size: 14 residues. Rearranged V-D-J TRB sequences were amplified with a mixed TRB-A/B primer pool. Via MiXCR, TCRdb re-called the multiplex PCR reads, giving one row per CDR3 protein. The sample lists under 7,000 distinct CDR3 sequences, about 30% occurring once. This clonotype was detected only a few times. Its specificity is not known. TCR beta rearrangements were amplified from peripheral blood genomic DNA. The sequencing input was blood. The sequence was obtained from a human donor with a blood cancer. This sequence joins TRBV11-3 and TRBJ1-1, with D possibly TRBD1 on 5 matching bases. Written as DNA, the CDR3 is TGTGCCAGCAGCTTCGACAGAAGGAGCTCTGAAGCTTTCTTT. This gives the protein CASSFDRRSSEAFF.